These T cell receptor beta chains were read from a single sample in a study of blood T cell repertoires in COVID-19. Profiling relied on immunoSEQ multiplex PCR, and the TCRdb table lists in-frame clones only, not all of them. The profile shows 330,000 or so clones, about nine tenths of them singletons. The sample consisted of peripheral blood. The receptors were sampled from a man between 25 and 39 years old with COVID-19, enrolled during active disease. CDR3s include the opening cysteine and the closing phenylalanine or tryptophan. The order of the fields is J gene, V gene, clone size, D gene, CDR3 DNA, CDR3 protein. The D gene is left open where the match is weak. For some rows the clone size is stated as once, few or many, or as a class when expanded; others skip it.

j_gene: TRBJ2-7
v_gene: TRBV4-2
abundance: once
d_gene: -
CDR3nt: TGTGCCAGCAGCCAAGATCTCGGCTACGAGCAGTACTTC
CDR3aa: CASSQDLGYEQYF

j_gene: TRBJ2-7
v_gene: TRBV11-2
abundance: -
d_gene: -
CDR3nt: TGTGCCAGCAGCTTAACCCCCAGCTACGAGCAGTACTTC
CDR3aa: CASSLTPSYEQYF

j_gene: TRBJ1-1
v_gene: TRBV19
abundance: -
d_gene: -
CDR3nt: TGTGCCAGTAGTATACAGGGTAGGTCTGAAGCTTTCTTT
CDR3aa: CASSIQGRSEAFF

j_gene: TRBJ1-1
v_gene: TRBV27
abundance: -
d_gene: TRBD1
CDR3nt: TGTGCCAGTCAGGACAGGGTGAACACTGAAGCTTTCTTT
CDR3aa: CASQDRVNTEAFF

j_gene: TRBJ2-1
v_gene: TRBV7-3
abundance: once
d_gene: -
CDR3nt: TGTGCCAGCAGCTGGGGGCGGGCCTCCCACAATGAGCAGTTCTTC
CDR3aa: CASSWGRASHNEQFF

j_gene: TRBJ2-1
v_gene: TRBV30
abundance: many
d_gene: TRBD2
CDR3nt: TGTGCCTGGGAAGGTCTAGCGGAAGGTAACAATGAGCAGTTCTTC
CDR3aa: CAWEGLAEGNNEQFF

j_gene: TRBJ2-1
v_gene: TRBV11-3
abundance: -
d_gene: TRBD2
CDR3nt: TGTGCCAGCAGCTTAGGCCTAGCGGGGGTAGAGCAGTTCTTC
CDR3aa: CASSLGLAGVEQFF

j_gene: TRBJ1-1
v_gene: TRBV7-9
abundance: -
d_gene: -
CDR3nt: TGTGCCAGCCTAAGCAGGATGAACACTGAAGCTTTCTTT
CDR3aa: CASLSRMNTEAFF

j_gene: TRBJ1-5
v_gene: TRBV7-9
abundance: -
d_gene: TRBD1
CDR3nt: TGTGCCAGCAGCCGGGGACAGTCTCCCAATCAGCCCCAGCATTTT
CDR3aa: CASSRGQSPNQPQHF

j_gene: TRBJ2-7
v_gene: TRBV5-6
abundance: few
d_gene: -
CDR3nt: TGTGCCAGCAGCTTGGAGACGCGAGGCGAGCAGTACTTC
CDR3aa: CASSLETRGEQYF

j_gene: TRBJ1-1
v_gene: TRBV19
abundance: -
d_gene: -
CDR3nt: TGTGCCAGTAGTATATTCGGGGACACAGATGAAGCTTTCTTT
CDR3aa: CASSIFGDTDEAFF

j_gene: TRBJ2-6
v_gene: TRBV18
abundance: -
d_gene: -
CDR3nt: TGTGCCAGCTCACCACAGGGGCAGGCTGGGGCCAACGTCCTGACTTTC
CDR3aa: CASSPQGQAGANVLTF

j_gene: TRBJ1-5
v_gene: TRBV27
abundance: -
d_gene: -
CDR3nt: TGTGCCAGCAGGACCCAGGGTCAGCCCCAGCATTTT
CDR3aa: CASRTQGQPQHF

j_gene: TRBJ1-2
v_gene: TRBV25-1
abundance: few
d_gene: -
CDR3nt: TGTGCCAGCAGTGAGGTACAGAACTATGGCTACACCTTC
CDR3aa: CASSEVQNYGYTF

j_gene: TRBJ2-5
v_gene: TRBV4-1
abundance: -
d_gene: -
CDR3nt: TGCGCCAGCAGCCACGAAGACTCTCCCCGAGAGACCCAGTACTTC
CDR3aa: CASSHEDSPRETQYF

j_gene: TRBJ2-6
v_gene: TRBV27
abundance: -
d_gene: -
CDR3nt: TGTGCCAGCAGCGACTACCGGACTTCTGGGGCCAACGTCCTGACTTTC
CDR3aa: CASSDYRTSGANVLTF

j_gene: TRBJ2-7
v_gene: TRBV3-1/TRBV3-2
abundance: once
d_gene: -
CDR3nt: TGTGCCAGCAGCCAAGTTTTTGGTAGCGGCCGTTACGAGCAGTACTTC
CDR3aa: CASSQVFGSGRYEQYF

j_gene: TRBJ1-1
v_gene: TRBV10-3
abundance: -
d_gene: -
CDR3nt: TGTGCCATCAGTGAGTCGACCAGGGAGGCCACTGAAGCTTTCTTT
CDR3aa: CAISESTREATEAFF

j_gene: TRBJ2-1
v_gene: TRBV7-2
abundance: -
d_gene: TRBD2
CDR3nt: TGTGCCAGCGGAGGGACTAGCGGTCTACAGAAGCAGTTCTTC
CDR3aa: CASGGTSGLQKQFF

j_gene: TRBJ2-7
v_gene: TRBV4-1
abundance: -
d_gene: TRBD2
CDR3nt: TGCGCCAGCAGCCCCTGGTGGCTAGCGGGTACCTACGAGCAGTACTTC
CDR3aa: CASSPWWLAGTYEQYF

j_gene: TRBJ2-7
v_gene: TRBV28
abundance: -
d_gene: -
CDR3nt: TGTGCCAGCACCCCACAACAGGGACGCGAGCAGTACTTC
CDR3aa: CASTPQQGREQYF

j_gene: TRBJ1-1
v_gene: TRBV2
abundance: -
d_gene: -
CDR3nt: TGTGCCAGCACCCAAGACAGTAACACTGAAGCTTTCTTT
CDR3aa: CASTQDSNTEAFF

j_gene: TRBJ2-3
v_gene: TRBV27
abundance: -
d_gene: -
CDR3nt: TGTGCCAGCAGTTTAAACGGGGTCGCCTTGGGTACGCAGTATTTT
CDR3aa: CASSLNGVALGTQYF

j_gene: TRBJ2-2
v_gene: TRBV18
abundance: -
d_gene: -
CDR3nt: TGTGCCAGCTCACCGGCGGGCGTCGGGGAGCTGTTTTTT
CDR3aa: CASSPAGVGELFF

j_gene: TRBJ2-1
v_gene: TRBV7-6
abundance: -
d_gene: TRBD2
CDR3nt: TGTGCCAGCAGCCCTAGGGTGGCTAGCGGGAGTAATGAGCAGTTCTTC
CDR3aa: CASSPRVASGSNEQFF

j_gene: TRBJ1-3
v_gene: TRBV18
abundance: -
d_gene: -
CDR3nt: TGTGCCAGCTCACCCGGGAACTCTGGAAACACCATATATTTT
CDR3aa: CASSPGNSGNTIYF

j_gene: TRBJ1-2
v_gene: TRBV28
abundance: -
d_gene: TRBD1
CDR3nt: TGTGCCAGCAGCCCTGGACAGGGGGCGTCCGGCTACACCTTC
CDR3aa: CASSPGQGASGYTF

j_gene: TRBJ1-1
v_gene: TRBV7-2
abundance: -
d_gene: -
CDR3nt: TGTGCCAGCAGCTTATCCCGGACAGTCAACACTGAAGCTTTCTTT
CDR3aa: CASSLSRTVNTEAFF

j_gene: TRBJ2-3
v_gene: TRBV11-3
abundance: -
d_gene: -
CDR3nt: TGTGCCAGCAGCTTCAGGGGCACAGATACGCAGTATTTT
CDR3aa: CASSFRGTDTQYF

j_gene: TRBJ2-7
v_gene: TRBV3-1/TRBV3-2
abundance: few
d_gene: TRBD1
CDR3nt: TGTGCCAGCAGCCGACAGGGGGCGGACGAGCAGTACTTC
CDR3aa: CASSRQGADEQYF

j_gene: TRBJ1-4
v_gene: TRBV6-5
abundance: once
d_gene: -
CDR3nt: TGTGCCAGCAGTAATCTCAGGGGCGCGGAAAAACTGTTTTTT
CDR3aa: CASSNLRGAEKLFF

j_gene: TRBJ1-2
v_gene: TRBV6-5
abundance: once
d_gene: -
CDR3nt: TGTGCCAGCAGCCCCGGGACTTGGGATGGCTACACCTTC
CDR3aa: CASSPGTWDGYTF

j_gene: TRBJ2-1
v_gene: TRBV5-1
abundance: -
d_gene: TRBD2
CDR3nt: TGCGCCAGCAGCTTGGCCCGGGAGCGGGGGTCTTGGGAGCAGTTCTTC
CDR3aa: CASSLARERGSWEQFF

j_gene: TRBJ1-2
v_gene: TRBV28
abundance: -
d_gene: -
CDR3nt: TGTGCCAGCAGTTTACCGGGACATCCAAATTATGGCTACACCTTC
CDR3aa: CASSLPGHPNYGYTF

j_gene: TRBJ2-5
v_gene: TRBV19
abundance: -
d_gene: -
CDR3nt: TGTGCCACCAAGGAGGGGCCCCAAGAGACCCAGTACTTC
CDR3aa: CATKEGPQETQYF

j_gene: TRBJ2-1
v_gene: TRBV6-5
abundance: few
d_gene: TRBD1
CDR3nt: TGTGCCAGCAGTTACTACCCGGGACAGGGGGCACAGCAGTTCTTC
CDR3aa: CASSYYPGQGAQQFF

j_gene: TRBJ2-5
v_gene: TRBV9
abundance: -
d_gene: TRBD2
CDR3nt: TGTGCCAGCAGCGTAGGTTTGTTGGATAGCGGGGGGGCCCAAGAGACCCAGTACTTC
CDR3aa: CASSVGLLDSGGAQETQYF

j_gene: TRBJ2-7
v_gene: TRBV21-1
abundance: once
d_gene: -
CDR3nt: TGTGCCAGCAGCAATGGTTTAGGGACAGGGGGCGCCTACGAGCAGTACTTC
CDR3aa: CASSNGLGTGGAYEQYF

j_gene: TRBJ2-3
v_gene: TRBV18
abundance: -
d_gene: TRBD1
CDR3nt: TGTGCCAGCTCAACAGACCTCAGGGGGCGGACAGATACGCAGTATTTT
CDR3aa: CASSTDLRGRTDTQYF

j_gene: TRBJ2-2
v_gene: TRBV7-2
abundance: -
d_gene: TRBD2
CDR3nt: TGTGCCAGCAGCTTAACTGGCGGGGGAGGGTCGTACACCGGGGAGCTGTTTTTT
CDR3aa: CASSLTGGGGSYTGELFF

j_gene: TRBJ2-1
v_gene: TRBV10-3
abundance: -
d_gene: TRBD2
CDR3nt: TGTGCCATCAGTGACCCCAGCGGGAGGTTGAATGAGCAGTTCTTC
CDR3aa: CAISDPSGRLNEQFF

j_gene: TRBJ2-1
v_gene: TRBV7-3
abundance: -
d_gene: TRBD2
CDR3nt: TGTGCCAGCAGCTTATCCCGGACTAGCAGTGGAAATGAGCAGTTCTTC
CDR3aa: CASSLSRTSSGNEQFF

j_gene: TRBJ2-2
v_gene: TRBV5-1
abundance: -
d_gene: TRBD2
CDR3nt: TGCGCCAGCAGCCCAGGACTAGCGGGGGGGCCAGGCACCGGGGAGCTGTTTTTT
CDR3aa: CASSPGLAGGPGTGELFF

j_gene: TRBJ2-1
v_gene: TRBV27
abundance: -
d_gene: -
CDR3nt: TGTGCCAGCAGCAGAGCCGGGGTAGGCGAGAATGAGCAGTTCTTC
CDR3aa: CASSRAGVGENEQFF

j_gene: TRBJ2-1
v_gene: TRBV7-2
abundance: once
d_gene: TRBD2
CDR3nt: TGTGCCAGCAGCGGGGGAGGGTTAGATAATGAGCAGTTCTTC
CDR3aa: CASSGGGLDNEQFF

j_gene: TRBJ1-6
v_gene: TRBV4-2
abundance: -
d_gene: -
CDR3nt: TGTGCCAGCAGCCAGACTCGGGTGGATTCACCCCTCCACTTT
CDR3aa: CASSQTRVDSPLHF

j_gene: TRBJ2-4
v_gene: TRBV10-3
abundance: -
d_gene: -
CDR3nt: TGTGCCACCCGAGAAGCGAAGACGGCCAAAAACATTCAGTACTTC
CDR3aa: CATREAKTAKNIQYF

j_gene: TRBJ2-7
v_gene: TRBV4-2
abundance: -
d_gene: TRBD1
CDR3nt: TGTGCCAGCAGCCAAGACATTAACTCCGGGACAGAAGCCTACGAGCAGTACTTC
CDR3aa: CASSQDINSGTEAYEQYF